These 26 T cell receptor beta chains were sequenced from one sample in a study of glioma-infiltrating T cells after dendritic cell vaccination. Assay: immunoSEQ multiplex PCR; the TCRdb copy retains only in-frame clones and omits some. The table has 45,000 to 55,000 clones, approximately 85% seen once. The material sequenced was blood, taken before dendritic cell vaccination. The receptor source for this set is a human donor with glioblastoma.

The chain combines TRBV30 with TRBJ1-4; 11 nucleotides line up with TRBD1. Trimming at V came to 3 bases and at J to 4 bases, leaving 16 bases not matched to a gene. Germline values: CDR1 GTSNPN, CDR2 SVGIG (reference sequence). This CDR3 is built from 19 residues. Written as DNA, the CDR3 is TGTGCCTGGAGCCCTCAGGGCGGGACAGGGGGTTCTAGTAATGAAAAACTGTTTTTT. Protein sequence: CAWSPQGGTGGSSNEKLFF.

The chain joins TRBV27 to TRBJ1-3, with D perhaps TRBD1 (5 bases). The CDR3 covers 14 residues. V lost 6 bases to trimming and J lost 8 bases, with 17 bases between them. CDR1 MNHEY and CDR2 SMNVEV come from the germline V gene (reference sequence). In DNA, the CDR3 is TGTGCCAGCAGCCGTTTGGGGACTAAAGACACCATATATTTT. This sequence encodes CASSRLGTKDTIYF.

The rearrangement joins TRBV11-2 to TRBJ1-4, with D hard to call. V lost 5 bases and J lost 8, with 18 bases in between. In germline, CDR1 is SGHAT, CDR2 FQNNGV. This CDR3 spans 15 amino acids. The CDR3 here is CASSTRWVLDEKLFF. In nucleotides, the CDR3 is TGTGCCAGCAGCACTAGATGGGTCCTGGACGAAAAACTGTTTTTT.

This clone appeared a single time. The V gene is TRBV30, the J gene TRBJ1-1, with D maybe TRBD1 (5 bases). Germline V CDR1 and CDR2: GTSNPN, SVGIG (reference sequence). Trimming removed 0 bases at V and 1 base at J, with 12 bases between. CDR3 length: 15 amino acids. CDR3 loop: CAWSVSLRGNTEAFF. The CDR3 nucleotides read TGTGCCTGGAGTGTAAGTCTTAGGGGGAACACTGAAGCTTTCTTT. The whole variable domain, remainder taken from reference TRBV30 and TRBJ1-1, is SQTIHQWPATLVQPVGSPLSLECTVEGTSNPNLYWYRQAAGRGLQLLFYSVGIGQISSEVPQNLSASRPQDRQFILSSKKLLLSDSGFYLCAWSVSLRGNTEAFFGQGTRLTVV.

V is TRBV10-1 and J is TRBJ1-2; D gene uncertain. Germline loops: CDR1 WNHNN, CDR2 SYGVQD (reference sequence). The CDR3 has 16 amino acids. With 2 bases removed from V and 2 bases from J, the gap between germline ends came to 15 bases. CDR3 DNA sequence: TGCGCCAGCAGTGAGAACACCACGGACTTGAACTATGGCTACACCTTC. Translating it yields CASSENTTDLNYGYTF.

About this clone itself: In the same sample, other DNA sequences code for this CDR3. The V call is TRBV6-5, the J call TRBJ1-6; 8 bases match TRBD1. The CDR3 runs to 13 residues. V trimming: 5 bases; J trimming: 9 bases; junction bases outside the gene matches: 3. Germline V gene lookup returns CDR1 MNHEY and CDR2 SVGAGI. The CDR3: CASSRTGFSPLHF. Written as DNA, the CDR3 is TGTGCCAGCAGTCGGACAGGGTTTTCACCCCTCCACTTT.

This clone was seen only a few times. The genes are TRBV4-1 and TRBJ2-7; TRBD1 matches at 8 bases. Trimming took 2 bases from V and 7 from J; bases not matched to a gene: 7. Germline assignment: CDR1 MGHRA and CDR2 YSYEKL. There are 14 residues in the CDR3. CDR3 DNA: TGCGCCAGCAGCCAACCGACAGGGGTGCAAGAGCAGTACTTC. Translation gives CASSQPTGVQEQYF.

This clone was picked up one time. The V call is TRBV6-5, the J call TRBJ2-3, with 9 bases aligning to TRBD1. CDR3 length: 15 amino acids. J gave up 5 bases and V 6 bases, and 9 bases lay outside the gene matches. CDR1 and CDR2 (germline): MNHEY, SVGAGI. CDR3 coding DNA: TGTGCCAGCAGCCTCCGGGACAGGGTTGGAGATACGCAGTATTTT. Translation gives CASSLRDRVGDTQYF.

This clone was recorded once. This chain links TRBV15 with TRBJ2-5, with TRBD1 as a possible D gene (6 bases). The tail of the sequence fits TRBJ2-7 better, so the J call may be wrong. CDR1 and CDR2 (germline): LNHNV, YYDKDF (reference sequence). This CDR3 is built from 12 residues. The CDR3 here is CATSTDSYEQYF. CDR3 DNA sequence: TGTGCCACCAGCACGGACAGTTACGAGCAGTACTTC.

The gene calls are TRBV7-2 and TRBJ2-7; 8 bases are shared with TRBD1. CDR1 is SGHTA and CDR2 is FQGNSA in the germline V gene. CDR3 length: 15 amino acids. The V and J ends lost 3 bases and 3 bases, in that order; junction bases with no gene match: 7. Here the CDR3 DNA reads TGTGCCAGCAGCTTCGCGGGACAGGCGATCTACGAGCAGTACTTC. Its protein is CASSFAGQAIYEQYF.

This clone has a single count. This sequence joins TRBV4-2 and TRBJ1-2; the match to TRBD1 covers 9 bases. The CDR3 consists of 16 residues. Trimming removed 1 base from V and 6 bases from J; junction bases left unmatched: 9. The germline gives CDR1 LGHNA, CDR2 YNFKEQ. Written as DNA, the CDR3 is TGTGCCAGCAGCCAAGCCCCCGGGACAGGGACCGATGGCTACACCTTC. This translates into CASSQAPGTGTDGYTF.

The CDR3, as DNA: TGTGCCAGCAGCTTAGCGAATCCCCAGAATGAGCAGTTCTTC. This sequence encodes CASSLANPQNEQFF. The chain is built from TRBV7-6 and TRBJ2-1; D is unclear. This CDR3 is built from 14 residues. Germline CDR1 is SGHVS and CDR2 is FNYEAQ. Trimming took off 0 bases at V and 7 bases at J, with 10 bases between the two ends.

The J gene is TRBJ1-1, the V gene TRBV25-1, with unresolved D. Trimming removed 4 bases from V and 1 base from J, with 10 bases in between. Germline-derived CDR1 and CDR2 are MGHDK and SYGVNS. CDR3 length: 14 amino acids. The CDR3 region is CASSGMYRNTEAFF. The CDR3, as DNA: TGTGCCAGCAGTGGTATGTATAGGAACACTGAAGCTTTCTTT.

The chain links TRBV5-6 to TRBJ2-5, with TRBD1 as a possible D gene (6 bases). The CDR3 length is 13 residues. Trimming took 0 bases from V and 4 from J, leaving 7 bases between them. CDR1 and CDR2 from the germline V gene are SGHDT and YYEEEE. DNA of the CDR3: TGTGCCAGCAGCTTGGACAGGGTAGAGACCCAGTACTTC. Translated: CASSLDRVETQYF.

The V call is TRBV6-5, the J call TRBJ1-2; D possibly corresponds to TRBD1 (6 bases). Per germline, CDR1 MNHEY and CDR2 SVGAGI. The CDR3 loop spans 13 amino acids. V lost 6 bases, J lost 4 bases, and 12 bases lay in between. The CDR3 loop reads CASSRDIGYGYTF. CDR3 DNA sequence: TGTGCCAGCAGCCGGGACATAGGCTATGGCTACACCTTC.

The genes are TRBV7-2 and TRBJ2-2; D perhaps matches TRBD2 (6 bases). The germline V gene encodes CDR1 SGHTA and CDR2 FQGNSA. Trimming pared 4 bases from V and 7 bases from J, leaving 7 bases between. The CDR3 has 12 amino acids. CDR3: CASSSTSGELFF. CDR3 sequence (DNA): TGTGCCAGCAGCTCGACTAGCGGGGAGCTGTTTTTT.

The sample holds one count of this clone. The gene calls are TRBV7-9 and TRBJ2-1; D unresolved. V was pared by 5 bases and J by 0 bases, with 11 bases between. This CDR3 has 15 residues. Germline V gene lookup returns CDR1 SEHNR and CDR2 FQNEAQ (reference sequence). Here the CDR3 reads CASSLIAGSYNEQFF. CDR3 in DNA: TGTGCCAGCAGCCTAATTGCCGGCTCCTACAATGAGCAGTTCTTC. The entire variable domain, with the rest obtained from reference TRBV7-9 and TRBJ2-1, is as follows: DTGVSQNPRHKITKRGQNVTFRCDPISEHNRLYWYRQTLGQGPEFLTYFQNEAQLEKSRLLSDRFSAERPKGSFSTLEIQRTEQGDSAMYLCASSLIAGSYNEQFFGPGTRLTVL.

V is TRBV5-1 and J is TRBJ2-5; 9 positions agree with TRBD1. The CDR3 extends over 16 amino acids. Trimming removed 0 bases from V and 3 bases from J; junction bases left unmatched: 6. Per germline, CDR1 SGHRS and CDR2 YFSETQ. CDR3 protein: CASSLAPRQGEETQYF. The CDR3 DNA reads TGCGCCAGCAGCTTGGCCCCGAGACAGGGGGAAGAGACCCAGTACTTC.

This chain connects TRBV7-2 to TRBJ1-5; a weak D match, TRBD1 (6 bases). Per germline, CDR1 SGHTA and CDR2 FQGNSA. V gave up 1 base and J gave up 7 bases, with 17 bases separating them. The CDR3 is made up of 16 amino acids. The CDR3 protein is CASSLGRQGYGQPQHF. CDR3 nucleotide sequence: TGTGCCAGCAGCTTAGGGCGGCAGGGGTATGGCCAGCCCCAGCATTTT.

This clone was seen a few times. The V and J genes are TRBV2 and TRBJ2-1; TRBD2 matches 12 bases. Germline assignment: CDR1 SNHLY and CDR2 FYNNEI. J lost 5 bases, V lost 9 bases, and 5 bases had no gene match. This CDR3 contains 14 residues. Here the CDR3 DNA reads TGTGCCAGTCATACTAGCGGGGGGAACAATGAGCAGTTCTTC. Translated: CASHTSGGNNEQFF.

The chain has TRBV6-1 and TRBJ1-5; maybe TRBD1 (6 bases). CDR1 and CDR2 from the germline V gene are MNHNS and SASEGT. The CDR3 spans 16 residues. Trimming shortened V by 0 bases and J by 6 bases, and 15 bases separated the two germline ends. The CDR3, as DNA: TGTGCCAGCAGTGAAGCGATTGGGGGCTGGGGTCAGCCCCAGCATTTT. It translates to CASSEAIGGWGQPQHF.

The CDR3 DNA reads TGTGCCAGCAGCCTACTCGCTAGCGGGAGGTATAATGAGCAGTTCTTC. Protein product: CASSLLASGRYNEQFF. V gene TRBV5-6 combines with J gene TRBJ2-1; 11 nucleotides align to TRBD2. The CDR3 totals 16 residues. J lost 7 bases, V lost 4 bases, and 10 bases had no gene match. Germline CDR1 is SGHDT and CDR2 is YYEEEE.

This clone turned up a few times. This specimen includes other DNA sequences encoding the same CDR3. The chain employs TRBV25-1 and TRBJ1-3; tentative D call: TRBD1 (5 bases). V was pared by 2 bases and J by 0 bases, with 8 bases between. This CDR3 has 15 amino acids. CDR1 MGHDK and CDR2 SYGVNS come from the germline V gene. CDR3 bases: TGTGCCAGCAGTGAACCCGGGGGCTCTGGAAACACCATATATTTT. Translated, it gives CASSEPGGSGNTIYF.

The rearrangement links TRBV6-4 to TRBJ2-3; a possible D gene is TRBD2 (5 bases). This CDR3 has 13 amino acids. Germline V gene sequence: CDR1 MRHNA, CDR2 SNTAGT. Between the trimmed V and J ends, which lost 3 bases and 5 bases, there was a span of 9 bases. The CDR3 reads CASSEVRGDTQYF. The DNA for the CDR3 is TGTGCCAGCAGTGAAGTACGGGGAGATACGCAGTATTTT.

The chain joins TRBV4-3 to TRBJ2-7; 13 bases fit TRBD2. The V and J ends lost 2 bases and 3 bases, in that order; junction bases with no gene match: 7. Germline V gene sequence: CDR1 LGHNA, CDR2 YSLEER. The CDR3 has 17 residues. As DNA, the CDR3 is TGCGCCAGCAGCCAAAGGACTAGCGGGAGAACGGGCTACGAGCAGTACTTC. Amino acid sequence: CASSQRTSGRTGYEQYF.

The genes are TRBV15 and TRBJ2-1; 10 bases align to TRBD2. Germline V CDR1 and CDR2: LNHNV, YYDKDF (reference sequence). V dropped 5 bases and J dropped 2; count of bases not matched to a gene: 6. The CDR3 covers 16 residues. CDR3 protein: CATSQLAGGTYNEQFF. For the CDR3, the DNA is TGTGCCACCAGCCAGTTAGCGGGGGGCACCTACAATGAGCAGTTCTTC.